The TCR beta chain described here comes from a study of T cell responses to AZD1222 COVID-19 vaccine. Study-level findings and limits: Among those given AZD1222, only five or six were seropositive at baseline. White British donors predominated, females outnumbered males, and clonal diversity was possibly underestimated. Spike regions recognized by vaccine-associated CD4 TCRs spanned the protein, led by 160-218 and 743-854.

Pooled together were second doses at about 4 or about 12 weeks. Concerning this clone: The antigen remains undetermined.

Libraries were prepared by immunoSEQ multiplex PCR; TCRdb keeps only in-frame clonotypes and omits some of them. Of some 190,000 clones listed, around 90% are singletons. Trimming stripped 2 bases from V and 8 bases from J, with 18 bases between. The CDR3 is made up of 16 amino acids. Germline CDR1 reads LGHNA; CDR2 reads YSLEER. The TCR comes from an adult who received the AZD1222 COVID-19 vaccine. Source: peripheral blood, taken 28 days after the second AZD1222 dose. The genes are TRBV4-3 and TRBJ1-4, with D perhaps matching TRBD1 (5 bases). The CDR3 DNA is TGCGCCAGCAGCCAATGGGGTCGTGGGGGGGAAGAAAAACTGTTTTTT. Residues: CASSQWGRGGEEKLFF.